Below, 14 T cell receptor beta chains from the same sample are listed, as sequenced in a study of blood T cell repertoires in COVID-19. Measured with immunoSEQ multiplex PCR; TCRdb has only the in-frame clones, and not every one. In the table there are 110,000 or so clones, 85% to 90% of which are singletons. The sequenced sample was peripheral blood. The receptors were sampled from an older woman with COVID-19, enrolled during active disease.

As DNA, the CDR3 is TGTGCCAGCAGTGGTTCAGGGGTTACGGGAAACACCATATATTTT. Protein sequence: CASSGSGVTGNTIYF. The chain joins TRBV25-1 to TRBJ1-3, with D tentatively TRBD1 (6 bases). V lost 4 bases and J 4 bases, leaving 14 bases between the germline ends. Germline CDR1 MGHDK, CDR2 SYGVNS. The CDR3 length is 15 residues.

The chain has TRBV19 and TRBJ2-1, with 11 bases matching TRBD1. The CDR3 length is 14 residues. CDR1 is LNHDA, CDR2 SQIVND, per germline (reference sequence). Trimming at V came to 1 base and at J to 8 bases, leaving 1 base not matched to a gene. In nucleotides, the CDR3 is TGTGCCAGTAGTATAGGGGACAGGGGGGATGAGCAGTTCTTC. The encoded protein is CASSIGDRGDEQFF. Full variable domain (remainder filled in from reference TRBV19 and TRBJ2-1): DGGITQSPKYLFRKEGQNVTLSCEQNLNHDAMYWYRQDPGQGLRLIYYSQIVNDFQKGDIAEGYSVSREKKESFPLTVTSAQKNPTAFYLCASSIGDRGDEQFFGPGTRLTVL.

The chain uses TRBV2 and TRBJ2-3, with D unclear. The V and J ends lost 2 bases and 4 bases respectively, with 4 bases between them. The germline gives CDR1 SNHLY, CDR2 FYNNEI. The CDR3 spans 12 residues. The CDR3 DNA sequence: TGTGCCAGCAGTGAACGGGCAGATACGCAGTATTTT. It encodes CASSERADTQYF. The full variable domain, in which reference TRBV2 and TRBJ2-3 provide the parts outside the CDR3, is EPEVTQTPSHQVTQMGQEVILRCVPISNHLYFYWYRQILGQKVEFLVSFYNNEISEKSEIFDDQFSVERPDGSNFTLKIRSTKLEDSAMYFCASSERADTQYFGPGTRLTVL.

This clone was picked up one time. The chain carries TRBV12-5 and TRBJ1-3; maybe TRBD1 (6 bases). Trimming pared 0 bases from V and 2 bases from J, leaving 14 bases between. CDR1 is LGHNT, CDR2 FRNRAP, per germline. The CDR3 runs to 17 residues. CDR3 in amino acids: CASGLVLAGVTGNTIYF. DNA of the CDR3: TGTGCTAGTGGTTTGGTACTCGCAGGGGTGACTGGAAACACCATATATTTT. The whole variable domain, remainder taken from reference TRBV12-5 and TRBJ1-3, is DARVTQTPRHKVTEMGQEVTMRCQPILGHNTVFWYRQTMMQGLELLAYFRNRAPLDDSGMPKDRFSAEMPDATLATLKIQPSEPRDSAVYFCASGLVLAGVTGNTIYFGEGSWLTVV.

The chain is built from TRBV5-1 and TRBJ2-5; 7 bases line up with TRBD1. The junction had 3 bases not matched to a gene; V was cut back by 0 bases and J by 1 base. Germline loops: CDR1 SGHRS, CDR2 YFSETQ. The CDR3 length is 15 residues. Written as DNA, the CDR3 is TGCGCCAGCAGCTTGGTAGGACAGGCCCAAGAGACCCAGTACTTC. Protein product: CASSLVGQAQETQYF.

CDR3 sequence: CASSQTASFATNEKLFF. The CDR3 DNA is TGTGCCAGCAGCCAAACAGCCTCTTTTGCAACTAATGAAAAACTGTTTTTT. The V and J genes are TRBV4-2 and TRBJ1-4, with D unclear. The ends were cut back, 2 bases at V and 0 bases at J, with 13 bases in the middle. Looked up from germline, CDR1 is LGHNA and CDR2 is YNFKEQ. There are 17 residues in the CDR3.

This clone was seen only once. The genes are TRBV9 and TRBJ1-5; D not resolved. Germline CDR1 is SGDLS and CDR2 is YYNGEE. The CDR3 has 13 amino acids. V lost 4 bases and J lost 3, with 8 bases in between. The DNA for the CDR3 is TGTGCCAGCAGCCCCTCCCCCAATCAGCCCCAGCATTTT. Translated, it gives CASSPSPNQPQHF.

This chain connects TRBV7-9 to TRBJ1-6; D is ambiguous. The germline CDR1 and CDR2 sequences are SEHNR and FQNEAQ (reference sequence). V was pared by 5 bases and J by 7 bases, with 15 bases between. The CDR3 runs to 15 residues. The chain's CDR3 is CASSPLGFRNSPLHF. In DNA, the CDR3 is TGTGCCAGCAGCCCCCTCGGGTTTCGCAATTCACCCCTCCACTTT.

This clone was counted between two and nine times. The chain joins TRBV23-1 to TRBJ2-4; 7 bases fit TRBD1. TRBV23-1 is an ORF, and what it does is uncertain. The CDR3 contains 18 residues. Trimming took 2 bases from V and 0 from J; bases not matched to a gene: 10. The CDR3 sequence is CASSQPLGQRLAKNIQYF. DNA for the CDR3: TGCGCCAGCAGTCAACCATTGGGACAGAGACTAGCCAAAAACATTCAGTACTTC.

The gene calls are TRBV27 and TRBJ1-1; 12 bases agree with TRBD1. Per the germline V gene, CDR1 is MNHEY and CDR2 is SMNVEV (reference sequence). V shed 10 bases and J 4 bases; nucleotides not matched to a gene: 7. The length of the CDR3 is 14 residues. CDR3 nucleotides: TGTGCCAAGGGGACAGGGGGCGCGGGCACTGAAGCTTTCTTT. Translation: CAKGTGGAGTEAFF.

The V call is TRBV6-4, the J call TRBJ1-5; D not resolved. Per germline, CDR1 MRHNA and CDR2 SNTAGT. The CDR3 has 14 amino acids. Trimming stripped 4 bases from V and 3 bases from J, with 10 bases between. The CDR3 DNA reads TGTGCCAGCAGTGGATGTGCCTACAATCAGCCCCAGCATTTT. Its protein product is CASSGCAYNQPQHF.

V is TRBV7-9 and J is TRBJ1-1; tentatively, D is TRBD1 (6 bases). The CDR3 is 14 residues long. Germline V gene sequence: CDR1 SEHNR, CDR2 FQNEAQ (reference sequence). V was clipped by 3 bases and J by 3 bases, with 11 bases between them. CDR3 sequence (DNA): TGTGCCAGCAGCTTTACAGGGTCCGACACTGAAGCTTTCTTT. Its translation is CASSFTGSDTEAFF.

The CDR3 nucleotides read TGTGCCAGCAGTTACCGGGGAGTCTGGCCCAATGAGCAGTTCTTC. Protein sequence: CASSYRGVWPNEQFF. The genes are TRBV6-6 and TRBJ2-1, with D tentatively TRBD2 (5 bases). The germline V gene has CDR1 MNHNY and CDR2 SVGAGI (reference sequence). Trimming pared 2 bases from V and 6 bases from J, leaving 14 bases between. The CDR3 runs to 15 residues.

The chain combines TRBV19 with TRBJ1-5; weak D call: TRBD1 (6 bases). Germline CDR1 reads LNHDA; CDR2 reads SQIVND (reference sequence). Between the trimmed V and J ends, which lost 4 bases and 1 base, there was a span of 11 bases. The CDR3 consists of 15 residues. CDR3 region: CASSKYRDSNQPQHF. CDR3 nucleotide sequence: TGTGCCAGTAGTAAATACAGGGACAGCAATCAGCCCCAGCATTTT.